These T cell receptor beta chains were read from a single sample in a study of T cell repertoires in cytomegalovirus infection. TCRdb reprocessed the reads via MiXCR and lists one record per CDR3 protein. The profile shows about 490,000 distinct CDR3 sequences, over 9% of them singletons. What was sequenced was PBMCs. These TCRs come from a human donor in good health (CMV status not recorded). Some clones in this sample may be carry-over from other donors' samples. Both conserved end residues are part of each CDR3. Each record gives: CDR3 DNA, CDR3 protein, clone size, V gene, D gene, J gene. D genes are given only for firm matches. Size is stated for part of the rows, as once, few or many counts, or as a class when the clone is expanded.

TGTGCCAGCAGCTTAGCGGGGGGGGCGGGTTATGGCTACACCTTC	CASSLAGGAGYGYTF	many	TRBV7-8	-	TRBJ1-2
TGTGCCAGCAGTTCATCCAGTCTCCAGGGGATTGAGCAGTTCTTC	CASSSSSLQGIEQFF	-	TRBV28	-	TRBJ2-1
TGTGCCAGCAGGGAGGATTTGGGGAACTATGGCTACACCTTC	CASREDLGNYGYTF	many	TRBV12-3/TRBV12-4	-	TRBJ1-2
TGTGCCAGCAGTCCCCAGGACTATGGCTACACCTTC	CASSPQDYGYTF	many	TRBV12-3/TRBV12-4	-	TRBJ1-2
TGTGCCAGCAGCCGCCAGGGACAGGGGGTTGGGGCCAACGTCCTGACTTTC	CASSRQGQGVGANVLTF	-	TRBV3-1	TRBD1	TRBJ2-6
TGTGCCAGCAGCTTAGACCCGACTAGCGGAAGCACAGATACGCAGTATTTT	CASSLDPTSGSTDTQYF	many	TRBV7-9	TRBD2	TRBJ2-3
TGCAGTGCTAGACAGGGCTTAAATGAAAAACTGTTTTTT	CSARQGLNEKLFF	many	TRBV20-1	-	TRBJ1-4
TGTGCCAGCAGTTCACGCGGGAGGGAAGGCAATGAGCAGTTCTTC	CASSSRGREGNEQFF	many	TRBV27	TRBD2	TRBJ2-1
TGTGCCAGCTCACCGACAGGGGTGATCACTGAAGCTTTCTTT	CASSPTGVITEAFF	-	TRBV18	TRBD1	TRBJ1-1
TGCAGTGCTAGGCTCGGTCCACCAAACACTGAAGCTTTCTTT	CSARLGPPNTEAFF	few	TRBV20-1	-	TRBJ1-1
TGTGCCAGCAGAGAAAACGGAGGACTGCGCGGGAGGGAGACCCAGTACTTC	CASRENGGLRGRETQYF	-	TRBV2	TRBD2	TRBJ2-5
TGTGCCAGCAGCCATGGGGGGGAAGATACGCAGTATTTT	CASSHGGEDTQYF	many	TRBV7-2	TRBD2	TRBJ2-3
TGCGCCAGCAGCCCGCGGGCAGGGGCGGCTGAAAAACTGTTTTTT	CASSPRAGAAEKLFF	-	TRBV5-1	-	TRBJ1-4
TGCGCCAGCAGCTTGGAATCGGTCGCCGGGGAGCTGTTTTTT	CASSLESVAGELFF	many	TRBV5-1	-	TRBJ2-2
TGTGCCATCAAATCTAGCACAGATACGCAGTATTTT	CAIKSSTDTQYF	-	TRBV10-3	-	TRBJ2-3
TGTGCCAGCAGCTTAATGACCAGGGCAGTAACCACTGAAGCTTTCTTT	CASSLMTRAVTTEAFF	many	TRBV7-8	-	TRBJ1-1
TGTGCCACCAGTGACACAAGCGGGAGGGCTGGAAATGAGCAGTTCTTC	CATSDTSGRAGNEQFF	-	TRBV24-1	TRBD2	TRBJ2-1
TGTGCCAGCAGCCCAACCGGACCGATGAACACTGAAGCTTTCTTT	CASSPTGPMNTEAFF	many	TRBV7-9	-	TRBJ1-1
TGTGCCAGCAGTGAAGTCCTCTACGAGCAGTACTTC	CASSEVLYEQYF	many	TRBV2	-	TRBJ2-7
TGTGCCAGCACCTATAACAGGGGGCGCGGATCCTACGAGCAGTACTTC	CASTYNRGRGSYEQYF	-	TRBV5-6	TRBD1	TRBJ2-7
TGTGCCAGCAGTTCTCCCGGGACAGGGGTCTACGAGCAGTACTTC	CASSSPGTGVYEQYF	many	TRBV28	TRBD1	TRBJ2-7
TGTGCCAGCAGCCAAGATGGCGGGGGAAACTCGAACACTGAAGCTTTCTTT	CASSQDGGGNSNTEAFF	few	TRBV3-1	-	TRBJ1-1
TGCAGCGTCAGAGGGGACTACGAGCAGTACTTC	CSVRGDYEQYF	many	TRBV29-1	-	TRBJ2-7
TGTGCCAGTAGTAGAGCGGGAATGGCAGATACGCAGTATTTT	CASSRAGMADTQYF	many	TRBV19	TRBD2	TRBJ2-3
TGCGCCAGCAGCTTTTGGGGTATTGAAGAGACCCAGTACTTC	CASSFWGIEETQYF	many	TRBV5-1	-	TRBJ2-5
TGTGCCAGCAGCTTAGAGTCGAGTATTGGGTTGAATCAGCCCCAGCATTTT	CASSLESSIGLNQPQHF	many	TRBV7-8	-	TRBJ1-5
TGTGCCAGCAGCCCCTGGGGAGGGCGAAGCACAGATACGCAGTATTTT	CASSPWGGRSTDTQYF	many	TRBV7-9	TRBD2	TRBJ2-3
TGTGCCAGCAGTGACGGGGGCTCTGGGGCCAACGTCCTGACTTTC	CASSDGGSGANVLTF	many	TRBV6-4	-	TRBJ2-6
TGCAGTGCTAGGTACGGGGACACTGAAGCTTTCTTT	CSARYGDTEAFF	-	TRBV20-1	-	TRBJ1-1
TGCGCCAGCAGCTTGGGGGGTGTCTCCCTAAGCTCCTACAATGAGCAGTTCTTC	CASSLGGVSLSSYNEQFF	many	TRBV5-1	-	TRBJ2-1
TGCAGTGCTAGACCTAGCACAGATACGCAGTATTTT	CSARPSTDTQYF	-	TRBV20-1	-	TRBJ2-3
TGTGCCAGCAGCTTAGCTATTGGGTATAGCAATCAGCCCCAGCATTTT	CASSLAIGYSNQPQHF	many	TRBV7-8	-	TRBJ1-5
TGTGCCAGTAGTATGCGAGGGGTGGCAGAGCAGTACTTC	CASSMRGVAEQYF	-	TRBV19	-	TRBJ2-7
TGTGCCAGCAGCCCTCCGGGACAGGGACCTCAAGCCCTCCACTTT	CASSPPGQGPQALHF	-	TRBV14	TRBD1	TRBJ1-6
TGTGCCAGCAGCACCACCGGAGGCCCGGAGCAGTTCTTC	CASSTTGGPEQFF	-	TRBV9	-	TRBJ2-1
TGTGCCAGCAGCTCCCCTCGAGCCAGTCCTAATTCACCCCTCCACTTT	CASSSPRASPNSPLHF	-	TRBV27	-	TRBJ1-6
TGTGCCACCAGCAGAGAACGGCTAGCGGTAGTCAATGAGCAGTTCTTC	CATSRERLAVVNEQFF	many	TRBV15	TRBD2	TRBJ2-1
TGTGCCAGCAGCCCAGCGGGACTAGGCCCTAATGAGCAGTTCTTC	CASSPAGLGPNEQFF	many	TRBV7-9	TRBD2	TRBJ2-1
TGTGCCAGCAGCAGGGACAGGGTACATCAGCCCCAGCATTTT	CASSRDRVHQPQHF	many	TRBV6-5	TRBD1	TRBJ1-5
TGCGCCAGCAGCTGGTCTGGGGACAGGGGACACGAGCAGTACTTC	CASSWSGDRGHEQYF	many	TRBV5-1	TRBD1	TRBJ2-7
TGTGCCAGTAGTACCGGACTGACAGTCAATGAGCAGTTCTTC	CASSTGLTVNEQFF	many	TRBV19	-	TRBJ2-1
TGCAGTGCTAGAGATAAGGGGGAGTCAACTAATGAAAAACTGTTTTTT	CSARDKGESTNEKLFF	few	TRBV20-1	-	TRBJ1-4
TGTGCCAGCAGTATCCGGGCGGGGGCCAAAAACATTCAGTACTTC	CASSIRAGAKNIQYF	few	TRBV6-2/TRBV6-3	-	TRBJ2-4
TGCAGTGCTAGAGAGGGGACAGGGAGATTGGATGAGCAGTTCTTC	CSAREGTGRLDEQFF	-	TRBV20-1	TRBD1	TRBJ2-1
TGTGCCAGTGTCCTTAACAGGGATGCCTATGGCTACACCTTC	CASVLNRDAYGYTF	-	TRBV19	-	TRBJ1-2